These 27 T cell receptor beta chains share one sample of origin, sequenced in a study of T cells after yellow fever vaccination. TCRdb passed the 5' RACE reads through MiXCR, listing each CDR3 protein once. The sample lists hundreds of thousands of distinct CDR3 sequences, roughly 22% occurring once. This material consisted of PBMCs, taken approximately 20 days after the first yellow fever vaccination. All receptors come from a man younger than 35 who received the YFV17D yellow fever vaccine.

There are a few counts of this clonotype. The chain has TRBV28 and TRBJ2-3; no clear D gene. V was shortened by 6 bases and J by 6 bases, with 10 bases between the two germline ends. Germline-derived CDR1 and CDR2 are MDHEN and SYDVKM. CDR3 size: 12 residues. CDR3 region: CASSGRGDTQYF. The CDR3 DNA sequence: TGTGCCAGCAGCGGCCGTGGGGATACGCAGTATTTT.

Here the CDR3 DNA reads TGCGCCAGCAGCCAAGACCGGACTGAAGCTTTCTTT. This codes for CASSQDRTEAFF. The chain is built from TRBV4-1 and TRBJ1-1; D unclear. CDR1 and CDR2 (germline): MGHRA, YSYEKL. This CDR3 is built from 12 residues. Trimming took 0 bases from V and 5 from J, leaving 4 bases between them.

CDR3 sequence: CASSLGETGLYEQYV. As DNA, the CDR3 is TGTGCCAGCAGTTTGGGGGAGACAGGGCTCTACGAGCAGTACGTC. V and J are TRBV28 and TRBJ2-7; TRBD1 aligns across 7 bases. V shed 3 bases and J 3 bases; nucleotides not matched to a gene: 8. The CDR3 loop spans 15 amino acids. The germline V gene encodes CDR1 MDHEN and CDR2 SYDVKM.

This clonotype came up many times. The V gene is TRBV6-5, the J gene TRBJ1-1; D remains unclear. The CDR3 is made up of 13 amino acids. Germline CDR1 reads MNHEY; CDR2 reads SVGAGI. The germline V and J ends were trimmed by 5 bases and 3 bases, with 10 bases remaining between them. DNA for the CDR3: TGTGCCAGCAGTACACAAGTGGACACTGAAGCTTTCTTT. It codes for CASSTQVDTEAFF.

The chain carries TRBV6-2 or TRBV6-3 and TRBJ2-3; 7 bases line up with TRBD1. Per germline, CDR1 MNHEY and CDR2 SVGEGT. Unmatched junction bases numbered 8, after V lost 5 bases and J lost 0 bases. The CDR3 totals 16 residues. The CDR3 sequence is CASSARQGYSTDTQYF. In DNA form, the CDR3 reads TGTGCCAGCAGTGCGAGACAGGGATATAGCACAGATACGCAGTATTTT.

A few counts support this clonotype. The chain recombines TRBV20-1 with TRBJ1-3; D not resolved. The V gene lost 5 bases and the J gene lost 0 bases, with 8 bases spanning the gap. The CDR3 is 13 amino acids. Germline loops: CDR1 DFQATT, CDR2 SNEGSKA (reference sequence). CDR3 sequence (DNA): TGCAGTGCTCCTGGGGTCTCTGGAAACACCATATATTTT. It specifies CSAPGVSGNTIYF.

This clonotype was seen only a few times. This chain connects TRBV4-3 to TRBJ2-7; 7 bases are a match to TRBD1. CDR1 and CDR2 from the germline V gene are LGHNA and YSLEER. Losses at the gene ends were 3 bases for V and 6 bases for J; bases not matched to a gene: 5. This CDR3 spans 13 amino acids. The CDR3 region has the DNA TGCGCCAGCAGCCAGGAGACAGGGTCCGAGCAGTACTTC. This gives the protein CASSQETGSEQYF.

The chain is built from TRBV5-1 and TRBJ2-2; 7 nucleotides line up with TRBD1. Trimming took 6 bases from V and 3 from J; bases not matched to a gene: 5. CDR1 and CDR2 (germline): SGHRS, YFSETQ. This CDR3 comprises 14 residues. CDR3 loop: CASTETGDTGELFF. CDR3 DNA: TGCGCCAGCACCGAAACAGGGGACACCGGGGAGCTGTTTTTT.

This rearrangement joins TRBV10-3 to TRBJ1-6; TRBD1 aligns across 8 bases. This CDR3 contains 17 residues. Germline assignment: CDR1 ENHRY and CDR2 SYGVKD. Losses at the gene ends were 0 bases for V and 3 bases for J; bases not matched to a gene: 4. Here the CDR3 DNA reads TGTGCCATCAGTGAGTCGGGACAGGCAATCTATAATTCACCCCTCCACTTT. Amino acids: CAISESGQAIYNSPLHF.

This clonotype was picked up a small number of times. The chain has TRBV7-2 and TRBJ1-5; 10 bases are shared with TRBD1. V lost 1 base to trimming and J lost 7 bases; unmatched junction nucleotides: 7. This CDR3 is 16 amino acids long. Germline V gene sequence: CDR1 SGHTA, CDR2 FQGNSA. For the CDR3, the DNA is TGTGCCAGCAGCTTAGTCGCCGGACAGGGGGGACAGCCCCAGCATTTT. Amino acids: CASSLVAGQGGQPQHF.

CDR3 coding DNA: TGTGCCAGCAGCTTGGGGACGGACAGGGGGGGGACAGATACGCAGTATTTT. As protein: CASSLGTDRGGTDTQYF. V and J are TRBV5-6 and TRBJ2-3, with 10 bases matching TRBD1. This CDR3 spans 17 amino acids. The germline gives CDR1 SGHDT, CDR2 YYEEEE. V was clipped by 0 bases and J by 3 bases; unmatched bases: 7.

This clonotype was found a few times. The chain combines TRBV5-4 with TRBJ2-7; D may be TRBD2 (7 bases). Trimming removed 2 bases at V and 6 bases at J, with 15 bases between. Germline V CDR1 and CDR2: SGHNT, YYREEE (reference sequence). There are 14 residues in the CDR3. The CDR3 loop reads CASSFAGAPLEQYF. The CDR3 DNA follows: TGTGCCAGCAGCTTCGCGGGGGCCCCTCTCGAGCAGTACTTC.

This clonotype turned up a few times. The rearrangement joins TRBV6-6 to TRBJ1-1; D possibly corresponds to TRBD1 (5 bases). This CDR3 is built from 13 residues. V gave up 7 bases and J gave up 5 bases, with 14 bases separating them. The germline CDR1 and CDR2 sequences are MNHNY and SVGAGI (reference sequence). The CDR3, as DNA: TGTGCCAGCATCCGACAGTGGGGAACTGAAGCTTTCTTT. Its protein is CASIRQWGTEAFF.

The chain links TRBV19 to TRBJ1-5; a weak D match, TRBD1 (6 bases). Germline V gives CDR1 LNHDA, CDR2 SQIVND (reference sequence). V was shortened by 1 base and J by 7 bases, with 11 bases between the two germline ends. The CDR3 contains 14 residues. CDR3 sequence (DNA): TGTGCCAGTAGTATAGTCCGGGGGGGCCAGCCCCAGCATTTT. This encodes CASSIVRGGQPQHF.

This chain's CDR3 is CATSEAQGVSTDTQYF. The CDR3, as DNA: TGTGCCACCAGTGAAGCGCAGGGGGTTAGCACAGATACGCAGTATTTT. The genes are TRBV24-1 and TRBJ2-3, with 7 bases identical to TRBD1. Losses at the gene ends were 4 bases for V and 0 bases for J; bases not matched to a gene: 6. Per germline, CDR1 KGHDR and CDR2 SFDVKD. CDR3 length: 16 residues.

CDR3 sequence: CASSPRQGLNNEQFF. CDR3 bases: TGTGCCAGCAGTCCAAGACAGGGTCTGAACAATGAGCAGTTCTTC. V is TRBV12-3 or TRBV12-4 and J is TRBJ2-1; 7 bases match TRBD1. The J segment lost 5 bases and the V segment lost 5 bases, leaving 9 bases of the junction unmatched. The CDR3 consists of 15 residues.

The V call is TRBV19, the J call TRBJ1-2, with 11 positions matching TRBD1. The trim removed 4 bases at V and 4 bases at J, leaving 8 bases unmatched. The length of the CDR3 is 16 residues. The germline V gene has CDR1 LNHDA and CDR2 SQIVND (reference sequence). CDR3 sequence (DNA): TGTGCCAGTAGTAGGACAGGGGGCAATGAAGTCTATGGCTACACCTTC. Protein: CASSRTGGNEVYGYTF.

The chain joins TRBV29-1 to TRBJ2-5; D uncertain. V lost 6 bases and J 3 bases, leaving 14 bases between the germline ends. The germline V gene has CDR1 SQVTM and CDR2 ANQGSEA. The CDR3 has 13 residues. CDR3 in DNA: TGCAGCGTGACATCCTTAAGAAAAGAGACCCAGTACTTC. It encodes CSVTSLRKETQYF.

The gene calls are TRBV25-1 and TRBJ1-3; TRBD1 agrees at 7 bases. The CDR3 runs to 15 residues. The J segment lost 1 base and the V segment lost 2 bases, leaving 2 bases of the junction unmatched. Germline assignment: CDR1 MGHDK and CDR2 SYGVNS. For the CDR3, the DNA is TGTGCCAGCAGTGAACTACAGGGGTCTGGAAACACCATATATTTT. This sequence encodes CASSELQGSGNTIYF. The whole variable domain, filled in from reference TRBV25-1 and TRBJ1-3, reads EADIYQTPRYLVIGTGKKITLECSQTMGHDKMYWYQQDPGMELHLIHYSYGVNSTEKGDLSSESTVSRIRTEHFPLTLESARPSHTSQYLCASSELQGSGNTIYFGEGSWLTVV.

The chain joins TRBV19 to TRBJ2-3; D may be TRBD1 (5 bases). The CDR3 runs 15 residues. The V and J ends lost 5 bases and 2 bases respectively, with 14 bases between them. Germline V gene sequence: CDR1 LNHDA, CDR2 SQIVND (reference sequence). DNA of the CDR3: TGTGCCAGTAGTTACCTCCAGGGATTCACAGATACGCAGTATTTT. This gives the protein CASSYLQGFTDTQYF.

The chain's CDR3 is CASSFPGPGNEQFF. CDR3 in DNA: TGTGCCAGCAGCTTCCCAGGGCCAGGCAATGAGCAGTTCTTC. This sequence joins TRBV7-6 and TRBJ2-1, with D perhaps matching TRBD1 (5 bases). The CDR3 sequence is 14 residues long. Per the germline V gene, CDR1 is SGHVS and CDR2 is FNYEAQ. V was pared by 3 bases and J by 6 bases, with 12 bases between. Drawing the rest from reference TRBV7-6 and TRBJ2-1, the complete variable domain is GAGVSQSPRYKVTKRGQDVALRCDPISGHVSLYWYRQALGQGPEFLTYFNYEAQQDKSGLPNDRFSAERPEGSISTLTIQRTEQRDSAMYRCASSFPGPGNEQFFGPGTRLTVL.

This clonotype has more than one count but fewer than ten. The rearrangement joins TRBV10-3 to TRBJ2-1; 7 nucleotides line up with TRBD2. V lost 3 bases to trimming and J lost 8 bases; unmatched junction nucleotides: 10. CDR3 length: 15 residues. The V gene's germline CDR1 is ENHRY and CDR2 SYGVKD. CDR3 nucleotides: TGTGCCATCAGTGATGGGGGTCTAGCGGAGGATGAGCAGTTCTTC. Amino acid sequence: CAISDGGLAEDEQFF.

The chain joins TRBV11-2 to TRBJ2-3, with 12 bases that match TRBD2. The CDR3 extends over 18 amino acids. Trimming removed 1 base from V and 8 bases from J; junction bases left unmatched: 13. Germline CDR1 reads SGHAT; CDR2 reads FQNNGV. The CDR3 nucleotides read TGTGCCAGCAGCTTAGTACCCCTGGCTAGCGGGGGGGCGAGTACGCAGTATTTT. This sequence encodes CASSLVPLASGGASTQYF.

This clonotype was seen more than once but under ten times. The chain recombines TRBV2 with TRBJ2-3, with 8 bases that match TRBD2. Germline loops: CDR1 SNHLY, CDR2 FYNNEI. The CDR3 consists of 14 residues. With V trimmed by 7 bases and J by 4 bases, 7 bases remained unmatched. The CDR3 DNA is TGTGCCAGCAACCGGGGGGGCATCGCAGATACGCAGTATTTT. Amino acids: CASNRGGIADTQYF.

CDR3 nucleotides: TGCGCCAGCAGCCAAGTAGGACGTAACAATGAGCAGTTCTTC. The encoded protein is CASSQVGRNNEQFF. The chain carries TRBV4-1 and TRBJ2-1; D gene uncertain. V lost 1 base and J lost 5, with 9 bases in between. The V gene's germline CDR1 is MGHRA and CDR2 YSYEKL. The CDR3 has 14 residues.

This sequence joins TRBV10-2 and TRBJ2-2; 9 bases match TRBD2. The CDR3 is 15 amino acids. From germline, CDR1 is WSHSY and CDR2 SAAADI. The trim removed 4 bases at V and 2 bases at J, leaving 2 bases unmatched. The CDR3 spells CASSVGTSNTGELFF. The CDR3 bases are TGCGCCAGCAGTGTAGGGACTAGCAACACCGGGGAGCTGTTTTTT.

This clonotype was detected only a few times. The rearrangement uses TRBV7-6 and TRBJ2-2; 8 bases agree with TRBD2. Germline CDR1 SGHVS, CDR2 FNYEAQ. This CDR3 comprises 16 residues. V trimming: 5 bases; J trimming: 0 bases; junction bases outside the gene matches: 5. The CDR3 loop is CASSRGGMANTGELFF. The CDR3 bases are TGTGCCAGCAGCCGGGGGGGGATGGCGAACACCGGGGAGCTGTTTTTT.